The 20 T cell receptor beta chains listed next were all sequenced from one sample in a study of Ad26.COV2.S vaccination and SARS-CoV-2 variants. The data were produced by immunoSEQ multiplex PCR, yet TCRdb's version contains in-frame clones alone and is incomplete. The sample has around 450,000 clones, 80% to 90% seen once. Indicated treatment: roughly 20 received Ad26.COV2.S at low or high dose, single or two shots; 5 received placebo; per-sample allocation not given. On day 63 after the first injection, vaccine and placebo recipients gave samples. Here the sequenced sample was peripheral blood, taken in a trial of Ad26.COV2.S vaccine versus placebo. The receptors originated from a person aged 18-65 years who received the Ad26.COV2.S COVID-19 vaccine or a placebo.

The genes are TRBV28 and TRBJ2-1; 13 nucleotides line up with TRBD2. Germline loops: CDR1 MDHEN, CDR2 SYDVKM. This CDR3 has 19 amino acids. J lost 6 bases, V lost 3 bases, and 14 bases had no gene match. The CDR3 loop reads CASSFTGTSGTWMANEQFF. CDR3 DNA: TGTGCCAGCAGTTTTACTGGGACTAGCGGGACCTGGATGGCCAATGAGCAGTTCTTC.

A note on this clone: The same CDR3 can be traced to other DNA sequences in this sample. The chain recombines TRBV11-2 with TRBJ2-7; 10 bases are a match to TRBD2. CDR3 length: 14 residues. The V segment lost 5 bases and the J segment 2 bases; nucleotides outside the gene matches: 3. CDR1 and CDR2 from the germline V gene are SGHAT and FQNNGV. CDR3 region: CASSPSGGAYEQYF. CDR3 nucleotides: TGTGCCAGCAGCCCGAGCGGGGGGGCCTACGAGCAGTACTTC.

V gene TRBV27 combines with J gene TRBJ2-1; a possible D gene is TRBD1 (6 bases). CDR3 length equals 12 residues. Germline V gene data show CDR1 as MNHEY and CDR2 as SMNVEV (reference sequence). With 3 bases removed from V and 12 bases from J, the gap between germline ends came to 12 bases. CDR3 bases: TGTGCCAGCAGTTTTGCAGGGGCGGGGCAGTTCTTC. Translation: CASSFAGAGQFF.

The V call is TRBV27, the J call TRBJ2-2; unclear D gene. The germline V and J ends were trimmed by 2 bases and 4 bases, with 14 bases remaining between them. The CDR3 is 16 amino acids. Germline-derived CDR1 and CDR2 are MNHEY and SMNVEV (reference sequence). The CDR3, as DNA: TGTGCCAGCAGTTTAGTAAGGGCGTTGGGCACCGGGGAGCTGTTTTTT. Its translation is CASSLVRALGTGELFF.

This chain uses TRBV5-6 with TRBJ1-2; no firm D call. V was cut by 0 bases and J by 2 bases, with 8 bases left in between. This CDR3 is 14 amino acids long. In germline, CDR1 is SGHDT, CDR2 YYEEEE. The CDR3 is CASSLGGNNYGYTF. As DNA, the CDR3 is TGTGCCAGCAGCTTGGGAGGGAACAACTATGGCTACACCTTC.

The V gene is TRBV7-6, the J gene TRBJ1-2; 11 bases agree with TRBD1. This CDR3 is built from 14 residues. J was trimmed by 6 bases and V by 4 bases; bases with no gene match: 4. Germline CDR1 reads SGHVS; CDR2 reads FNYEAQ. The CDR3 region is CASSSRTGGHGYTF. The CDR3 DNA reads as TGTGCCAGCAGCTCACGGACAGGGGGCCATGGCTACACCTTC.

The genes are TRBV3-1 (or the pseudogene TRBV3-2) and TRBJ1-4, with D uncertain. The CDR3 contains 12 residues. The V gene's germline CDR1 is LGHDT and CDR2 YNNKEL (reference sequence). The V end was cut by 0 bases, the J end by 12 bases, with 8 bases between. CDR3 region: CASSQDRRELFF. CDR3 sequence (DNA): TGTGCCAGCAGCCAAGACAGGAGGGAACTGTTTTTT.

This chain uses TRBV11-2 with TRBJ1-3; a weak D match, TRBD1 (6 bases). Trimming took off 5 bases at V and 1 base at J, with 12 bases between the two ends. The germline V gene has CDR1 SGHAT and CDR2 FQNNGV. The CDR3 totals 15 residues. The CDR3 DNA reads TGTGCCAGCAGCCCCCTGGACAGATCTGGAAACACCATATATTTT. Translating it yields CASSPLDRSGNTIYF.

The rearrangement joins TRBV27 to TRBJ2-7; 12 nucleotides align to TRBD2. Trimming took 5 bases from V and 4 from J; bases not matched to a gene: 6. CDR3 length: 15 residues. Germline loops: CDR1 MNHEY, CDR2 SMNVEV (reference sequence). CDR3 nucleotides: TGTGCCAGCAGTAAGACTAGCGGGGGCTTATACGAGCAGTACTTC. It encodes CASSKTSGGLYEQYF.

The chain employs TRBV28 and TRBJ1-2; 8 nucleotides line up with TRBD1. V was clipped by 1 base and J by 3 bases; unmatched bases: 7. The CDR3 length is 16 residues. The V gene's germline CDR1 is MDHEN and CDR2 SYDVKM. Here the CDR3 reads CASSLFTTGGDYGYTF. Written as DNA, the CDR3 is TGTGCCAGCAGTTTATTTACTACAGGGGGGGACTATGGCTACACCTTC.

The J gene is TRBJ1-2, the V gene TRBV11-2, with a tentative D call TRBD1 (6 bases). The CDR3 loop spans 15 amino acids. V was trimmed by 0 bases and J by 2 bases, leaving 10 bases between them. The V gene's germline CDR1 is SGHAT and CDR2 FQNNGV. In nucleotides, the CDR3 is TGTGCCAGCAGCTTAGATCAGGGGACAAACTATGGCTACACCTTC. Protein sequence: CASSLDQGTNYGYTF.

The rearrangement uses TRBV10-1 and TRBJ1-2; D not certain. CDR1 WNHNN and CDR2 SYGVQD come from the germline V gene (reference sequence). The CDR3 is 16 residues long. Trimming removed 4 bases from V and 0 bases from J, with 15 bases in between. The CDR3 sequence: CASSGARALSNYGYTF. The DNA of the CDR3 is TGCGCCAGCAGTGGGGCTCGCGCTCTCTCTAACTATGGCTACACCTTC.

This sequence joins TRBV5-6 and TRBJ1-2, with 7 bases fitting TRBD1. The CDR3 runs to 13 residues. The V segment lost 0 bases and the J segment 10 bases; nucleotides outside the gene matches: 6. Germline CDR1 is SGHDT and CDR2 is YYEEEE. As DNA, the CDR3 is TGTGCCAGCAGCTTGGGACAGGGACGTGCCTACACCTTC. Translation: CASSLGQGRAYTF.

This clone showed up just once. This chain connects TRBV5-6 to TRBJ1-1; D remains unclear. V lost 0 bases and J 6 bases, leaving 12 bases between the germline ends. In germline, CDR1 is SGHDT, CDR2 YYEEEE. The CDR3 totals 14 residues. This CDR3 reads CASSLGLLRAEAFF. In DNA form, the CDR3 reads TGTGCCAGCAGCTTGGGACTCTTACGGGCTGAAGCTTTCTTT. The complete variable domain, with remaining parts taken from reference TRBV5-6 and TRBJ1-1, reads DAGVTQSPTHLIKTRGQQVTLRCSPKSGHDTVSWYQQALGQGPQFIFQYYEEEERQRGNFPDRFSGHQFPNYSSELNVNALLLGDSALYLCASSLGLLRAEAFFGQGTRLTVV.

The chain uses TRBV4-1 and TRBJ2-3, with TRBD1 identical over 10 bases. The CDR3 totals 14 residues. Trimming cost V 3 bases and J 6 bases; bases outside gene matches: 3. Germline V gene data show CDR1 as MGHRA and CDR2 as YSYEKL. CDR3 sequence: CASSQGQGWDTQYF. For the CDR3, the DNA is TGCGCCAGCAGCCAGGGACAGGGGTGGGATACGCAGTATTTT.

The gene calls are TRBV5-5 and TRBJ1-2; D is unresolved. There are 14 residues in the CDR3. V lost 3 bases and J 7 bases, leaving 16 bases between the germline ends. In germline, CDR1 is SGHKS, CDR2 YYEKEE (reference sequence). CDR3 DNA: TGTGCCAGCAGCTCCGGTCCTGCGTCGTTTGGCTACACCTTC. The encoded protein is CASSSGPASFGYTF. Filled out from reference TRBV5-5 and TRBJ1-2, the complete variable domain reads DAGVTQSPTHLIKTRGQQVTLRCSPISGHKSVSWYQQVLGQGPQFIFQYYEKEERGRGNFPDRFSARQFPNYSSELNVNALLLGDSALYLCASSSGPASFGYTFGSGTRLTVV.

The chain carries TRBV7-9 and TRBJ2-7; D is perhaps TRBD1 (6 bases). V gave up 7 bases and J gave up 0 bases, with 13 bases separating them. CDR1 is SEHNR and CDR2 is FQNEAQ in the germline V gene (reference sequence). CDR3 length: 14 residues. The CDR3 loop is CASTGQISSYEQYF. The DNA of the CDR3 is TGTGCCAGCACCGGACAGATAAGCTCCTACGAGCAGTACTTC.

The chain uses TRBV30 and TRBJ1-2; weak D call: TRBD1 (5 bases). V shed 7 bases and J shed 3 bases, with 6 bases lying between them. Germline V gene data show CDR1 as GTSNPN and CDR2 as SVGIG (reference sequence). The CDR3 loop spans 10 amino acids. DNA for the CDR3: TGTGCCTTAGGGGACTATGGCTACACCTTC. It translates to CALGDYGYTF.

In this sample, this clone turned up a few times. The CDR3: CASSYGFGNQPQHF. The CDR3 DNA reads as TGTGCCAGCAGTTACGGTTTCGGGAATCAGCCCCAGCATTTT. This rearrangement joins TRBV6-5 to TRBJ1-5, with D uncertain. This CDR3 is 14 amino acids long. V lost 2 bases, J lost 4 bases, and 9 bases lay in between. The V gene's germline CDR1 is MNHEY and CDR2 SVGAGI.

J is TRBJ2-7 and V is TRBV6-6, with 9 bases lining up with TRBD2. With 6 bases clipped from V and 2 bases from J, the junction kept 11 bases outside the gene matches. This CDR3 comprises 16 residues. The V gene's germline CDR1 is MNHNY and CDR2 SVGAGI (reference sequence). The CDR3 sequence: CASRPNRGGATYEQYF. The CDR3 coding sequence is TGTGCCAGCAGACCCAACCGCGGGGGGGCAACCTACGAGCAGTACTTC.